What follows is one T cell receptor (beta chain) and its context. Its antigen is unidentified. The record originates from a study of CD8 T cells in ankylosing spondylitis. General study findings and limits: Ankylosing spondylitis blood appeared to be characterized by a TCR beta motif of under 10 highly homologous variants. Reports say disease-linked clones showed up significantly more in matched ankylosing spondylitis synovial fluid.

Each CDR3 protein gets one entry after TCRdb re-called the 5' RACE reads with MiXCR. The table has roughly 250,000 distinct CDR3 sequences, 8.6% seen once. V shed 6 bases, J shed 0 bases, and the junction held 11 bases outside the gene matches. The CDR3 covers 18 residues. CDR1 is ENHRY and CDR2 is SYGVKD in the germline V gene. This receptor was taken from a male donor with ankylosing spondylitis or in good health (not recorded which). Material: blood, either unsorted or a sorted T cell fraction (not recorded which). The chain links TRBV10-3 to TRBJ2-2, with 9 bases lining up with TRBD2. The CDR3 region is CAISPSGLAPANTGELFF. The CDR3 DNA is TGTGCCATCAGCCCTTCGGGACTAGCTCCAGCGAACACCGGGGAGCTGTTTTTT.